Each of the 32 T cell receptor beta chains below was sequenced from the same sample in a study of T cell responses to AZD1222 COVID-19 vaccine. TCRdb's table, derived via immunoSEQ multiplex PCR, lists solely in-frame clones and lacks some. The sample has some 86,000 clones, roughly 90% seen once. Specimen: peripheral blood, collected 28 days after the second AZD1222 dose. The origin of the receptors is an adult who received the AZD1222 COVID-19 vaccine.

V and J are TRBV10-2 and TRBJ1-2, with TRBD1 matching 11 bases. The CDR3 loop spans 14 amino acids. From germline, CDR1 is WSHSY and CDR2 SAAADI. The V gene end was trimmed by 4 bases and the J gene end by 7 bases; junction bases not matched to a gene: 5. CDR3 amino acids: CASSAGQGVGGYTF. CDR3 sequence (DNA): TGCGCCAGCAGTGCGGGACAGGGGGTGGGTGGCTACACCTTC.

The chain uses TRBV2 and TRBJ1-2, with TRBD1 matching 10 bases. There are 15 residues in the CDR3. From germline, CDR1 is SNHLY and CDR2 FYNNEI. V was pared by 5 bases and J by 8 bases, with 11 bases of the junction left unmatched. CDR3 amino acids: CASSYSGQGYDGYTF. CDR3 DNA: TGTGCCAGCAGTTACTCGGGACAGGGGTACGACGGCTACACCTTC.

The chain combines TRBV10-3 with TRBJ2-1; weak D call: TRBD2 (6 bases). V was shortened by 10 bases and J by 0 bases, with 13 bases between the two germline ends. CDR1 and CDR2 (germline): ENHRY, SYGVKD. The CDR3 has 14 residues. For the CDR3, the DNA is TGTGCCACCAAAATCGGGAGCTCCTACAATGAGCAGTTCTTC. Translation: CATKIGSSYNEQFF.

The gene calls are TRBV7-9 and TRBJ2-7; D unresolved. With 5 bases removed from V and 1 base from J, the gap between germline ends came to 6 bases. The V gene's germline CDR1 is SEHNR and CDR2 FQNEAQ (reference sequence). The CDR3 runs to 12 residues. The CDR3: CASSRPSYEQYF. DNA of the CDR3: TGTGCCAGCAGCCGACCTTCCTACGAGCAGTACTTC. The full variable domain, its missing parts supplied by reference TRBV7-9 and TRBJ2-7, is DTGVSQNPRHKITKRGQNVTFRCDPISEHNRLYWYRQTLGQGPEFLTYFQNEAQLEKSRLLSDRFSAERPKGSFSTLEIQRTEQGDSAMYLCASSRPSYEQYFGPGTRLTVT.

The chain recombines TRBV2 with TRBJ2-1; weak D call: TRBD2 (5 bases). Germline CDR1 SNHLY, CDR2 FYNNEI. Between the trimmed V and J ends, which lost 3 bases and 0 bases, there was a span of 6 bases. The length of the CDR3 is 14 residues. CDR3 loop: CASSDGNSYNEQFF. For the CDR3, the DNA is TGTGCCAGCAGTGACGGGAACTCCTACAATGAGCAGTTCTTC. Combining the CDR3 with reference TRBV2 and TRBJ2-1 gives the whole variable domain EPEVTQTPSHQVTQMGQEVILRCVPISNHLYFYWYRQILGQKVEFLVSFYNNEISEKSEIFDDQFSVERPDGSNFTLKIRSTKLEDSAMYFCASSDGNSYNEQFFGPGTRLTVL.

V gene TRBV14 combines with J gene TRBJ1-1; D perhaps matches TRBD1 (6 bases). Between the trimmed V and J ends, which lost 4 bases and 1 base, there was a span of 7 bases. The CDR3 covers 13 residues. Germline values: CDR1 SGHDN, CDR2 FVKESK. The CDR3 DNA sequence: TGTGCCAGCAGCCCGACAGGGAACACTGAAGCTTTCTTT. This codes for CASSPTGNTEAFF.

The chain couples TRBV28 to TRBJ2-2; D gene uncertain. Trimming removed 8 bases at V and 0 bases at J, with 7 bases between. Germline values: CDR1 MDHEN, CDR2 SYDVKM. This CDR3 has 13 residues. CDR3 sequence reads: CASRVSNTGELFF. CDR3 in DNA: TGTGCCAGCCGTGTGTCGAACACCGGGGAGCTGTTTTTT.

The rearrangement links TRBV12-3 or TRBV12-4 to TRBJ1-1, with 7 nucleotides matching TRBD1. The V gene end was trimmed by 7 bases and the J gene end by 1 base; junction bases not matched to a gene: 3. This CDR3 has 13 amino acids. DNA for the CDR3: TGTGCCAGCATTAGGGGGCGGAACACTGAAGCTTTCTTT. Protein product: CASIRGRNTEAFF.

This clone is categorized as medium-sized (0.01 to 0.1%). The chain recombines TRBV6-6 with TRBJ2-7, with no clear D. With 5 bases removed from V and 5 bases from J, the gap between germline ends came to 10 bases. Germline values: CDR1 MNHNY, CDR2 SVGAGI (reference sequence). The CDR3 consists of 12 residues. CDR3 protein: CASSVGFNEQYF. The CDR3 DNA sequence: TGTGCCAGCAGTGTGGGCTTTAACGAGCAGTACTTC.

This sequence joins TRBV9 and TRBJ1-5, with a possible D match to TRBD1 (6 bases). Germline loops: CDR1 SGDLS, CDR2 YYNGEE. V shed 0 bases and J shed 7 bases, with 14 bases lying between them. The length of the CDR3 is 15 residues. The CDR3 protein is CASSVDPGRGQPQHF. Here the CDR3 DNA reads TGTGCCAGCAGCGTAGATCCGGGGAGGGGGCAGCCCCAGCATTTT.

The chain employs TRBV6-5 and TRBJ1-2; D perhaps matches TRBD1 (6 bases). Germline loops: CDR1 MNHEY, CDR2 SVGAGI. The CDR3 is 14 amino acids. The germline V and J ends were trimmed by 5 bases and 1 base, with 11 bases remaining between them. Here the CDR3 DNA reads TGTGCCAGCAGTCGGACAGATGTTAACTATGGCTACACCTTC. Its translation: CASSRTDVNYGYTF.

The chain has TRBV5-1 and TRBJ2-1; TRBD2 matches at 9 bases. The CDR3 consists of 15 residues. With 5 bases clipped from V and 1 base from J, the junction kept 4 bases outside the gene matches. The germline CDR1 and CDR2 sequences are SGHRS and YFSETQ. The DNA for the CDR3 is TGCGCCAGCAGATATAGCGGGAGTTCCTACAATGAGCAGTTCTTC. Translating gives CASRYSGSSYNEQFF. Variable domain in full (rest from reference TRBV5-1 and TRBJ2-1): KAGVTQTPRYLIKTRGQQVTLSCSPISGHRSVSWYQQTPGQGLQFLFEYFSETQRNKGNFPGRFSGRQFSNSRSEMNVSTLELGDSALYLCASRYSGSSYNEQFFGPGTRLTVL.

The chain uses TRBV27 and TRBJ2-3, with D possibly being TRBD2 (6 bases). The ends were cut back, 1 base at V and 1 base at J, with 6 bases in the middle. The CDR3 runs to 14 residues. From germline, CDR1 is MNHEY and CDR2 SMNVEV (reference sequence). The CDR3 sequence is CASSLLAGTDTQYF. Here the CDR3 DNA reads TGTGCCAGCAGTTTATTAGCGGGCACAGATACGCAGTATTTT.

The chain recombines TRBV5-1 with TRBJ2-2; TRBD1 agrees at 9 bases. V gave up 0 bases and J gave up 3 bases; unmatched junction bases: 0. Germline CDR1 SGHRS, CDR2 YFSETQ. The CDR3 runs to 15 residues. CDR3 residues: CASSLGQGDTGELFF. CDR3 bases: TGCGCCAGCAGCTTGGGACAGGGGGACACCGGGGAGCTGTTTTTT. Full variable domain (rest looked up from reference TRBV5-1 and TRBJ2-2): KAGVTQTPRYLIKTRGQQVTLSCSPISGHRSVSWYQQTPGQGLQFLFEYFSETQRNKGNFPGRFSGRQFSNSRSEMNVSTLELGDSALYLCASSLGQGDTGELFFGEGSRLTVL.

The rearrangement joins TRBV19 to TRBJ2-7; 9 bases map to TRBD1. Germline-derived CDR1 and CDR2 are LNHDA and SQIVND (reference sequence). V was clipped by 6 bases and J by 3 bases; unmatched bases: 9. CDR3 length: 15 residues. The CDR3 sequence: CASSTGTGRDYEQYF. The CDR3 DNA sequence: TGTGCCAGTAGCACCGGGACAGGGCGCGACTACGAGCAGTACTTC.

This clone has just a few counts. The chain couples TRBV7-8 to TRBJ2-1, with 8 positions matching TRBD2. Germline V gene sequence: CDR1 SGHVS, CDR2 FQNEAQ. The trim removed 4 bases at V and 5 bases at J, leaving 4 bases unmatched. This CDR3 spans 14 amino acids. The CDR3 DNA is TGTGCCAGCAGCTCGGGACTAGTCCACAATGAGCAGTTCTTC. Translation: CASSSGLVHNEQFF. The full variable domain, in which reference TRBV7-8 and TRBJ2-1 provide the parts outside the CDR3, is GAGVSQSPRYKVAKRGQDVALRCDPISGHVSLFWYQQALGQGPEFLTYFQNEAQLDKSGLPSDRFFAERPEGSVSTLKIQRTQQEDSAVYLCASSSGLVHNEQFFGPGTRLTVL.

The chain combines TRBV4-1 with TRBJ2-7; 12 positions match TRBD2. CDR1 and CDR2 from the germline V gene are MGHRA and YSYEKL. CDR3 length: 16 amino acids. The trim removed 3 bases at V and 2 bases at J, leaving 5 bases unmatched. CDR3 sequence: CASSQGLAGRTYEQYF. The DNA for the CDR3 is TGCGCCAGCAGCCAGGGACTAGCGGGCCGAACCTACGAGCAGTACTTC.

The gene calls are TRBV23-1 and TRBJ1-6, with 9 bases that match TRBD1. TRBV23-1 is identified as an open reading frame with a role that is uncertain. The CDR3 covers 15 residues. The V gene end was trimmed by 4 bases and the J gene end by 9 bases; junction bases not matched to a gene: 7. The DNA of the CDR3 is TGCGCCAGCAGTCGAAGGGACAGGGTATTTTCACCCCTCCACTTT. It encodes CASSRRDRVFSPLHF.

This sequence joins TRBV25-1 and TRBJ2-1; 9 bases line up with TRBD1. This CDR3 is 16 amino acids long. V was pared by 3 bases and J by 8 bases, with 11 bases of the junction left unmatched. Germline V CDR1 and CDR2: MGHDK, SYGVNS. CDR3 in amino acids: CASSEFLGTGFHEQFF. As DNA, the CDR3 is TGTGCCAGCAGTGAGTTCTTGGGGACAGGGTTCCATGAGCAGTTCTTC.

This chain joins TRBV29-1 and TRBJ2-1; D call uncertain. The length of the CDR3 is 15 residues. Germline V gives CDR1 SQVTM, CDR2 ANQGSEA. V was cut by 1 base and J by 0 bases, with 10 bases left in between. CDR3 nucleotide sequence: TGCAGCGTTGAAGGACATGCAAGCTCCTACAATGAGCAGTTCTTC. It encodes CSVEGHASSYNEQFF.

The chain joins TRBV3-1 (or the pseudogene TRBV3-2) to TRBJ2-1; no clear D. From germline, CDR1 is LGHDT and CDR2 YNNKEL (reference sequence). Trimming removed 2 bases at V and 9 bases at J, with 8 bases between. This CDR3 is built from 12 residues. The CDR3 bases are TGTGCCAGCAGCCAATTCTCTGGTGAGCAGTTCTTC. Translation: CASSQFSGEQFF.

The chain joins TRBV3-1 (or the pseudogene TRBV3-2) to TRBJ2-7; D gene ambiguous. This CDR3 is 15 amino acids long. Germline V gene lookup returns CDR1 LGHDT and CDR2 YNNKEL (reference sequence). Trimming removed 6 bases at V and 2 bases at J, with 17 bases between. The CDR3 here is CASSPGVFGTYEQYF. CDR3 bases: TGTGCCAGCAGTCCAGGCGTGTTCGGAACCTACGAGCAGTACTTC.

This clone was seen only once. This chain connects TRBV19 to TRBJ1-3; D perhaps matches TRBD1 (5 bases). V lost 4 bases to trimming and J lost 0 bases, with 13 bases between them. Germline CDR1 reads LNHDA; CDR2 reads SQIVND (reference sequence). The CDR3 sequence is 16 residues long. The CDR3 coding sequence is TGTGCCAGTAGTAGGCGGACACTTGACTCTGGAAACACCATATATTTT. It specifies CASSRRTLDSGNTIYF.

A single count supports this clone. CDR3 DNA: TGTGCCAGCAGCTTAAACGGGGGGCCACTCTCTGGAAACACCATATATTTT. Protein: CASSLNGGPLSGNTIYF. This sequence joins TRBV7-3 and TRBJ1-3, with D possibly matching TRBD1 (6 bases). This CDR3 contains 17 residues. Germline V lookup: CDR1 SGHTA, CDR2 FQGTGA. Trimming took 1 base from V and 0 from J, leaving 13 bases between them.

The V gene is TRBV4-1, the J gene TRBJ1-3; no clear D gene. The V and J ends lost 0 bases and 0 bases respectively, with 12 bases between them. In germline, CDR1 is MGHRA, CDR2 YSYEKL. CDR3 size: 17 residues. In nucleotides, the CDR3 is TGCGCCAGCAGCCAAGATCCCGGGGAAGCCTCTGGAAACACCATATATTTT. This gives the protein CASSQDPGEASGNTIYF.

In this sample, this clone turned up once. The chain couples TRBV5-1 to TRBJ2-7; 8 nucleotides agree with TRBD2. The ends lost 4 bases at V and 4 bases at J; junction bases unmatched: 1. CDR1 is SGHRS and CDR2 is YFSETQ in the germline V gene. The CDR3 covers 12 residues. The CDR3 DNA follows: TGCGCCAGCAGCGGACTAGCTTACGAGCAGTACTTC. Amino acid sequence: CASSGLAYEQYF.

The table lists this clone with many counts. The V call is TRBV5-1, the J call TRBJ2-5; 7 bases agree with TRBD1. The CDR3 extends over 15 amino acids. Per germline, CDR1 SGHRS and CDR2 YFSETQ. Trimming removed 4 bases from V and 1 base from J; junction bases left unmatched: 7. The CDR3 DNA sequence: TGCGCCAGCAGCCTAACTCGGGACAGCCAAGAGACCCAGTACTTC. Protein: CASSLTRDSQETQYF. Based on the CDR3 plus reference TRBV5-1 and TRBJ2-5, the full variable domain is KAGVTQTPRYLIKTRGQQVTLSCSPISGHRSVSWYQQTPGQGLQFLFEYFSETQRNKGNFPGRFSGRQFSNSRSEMNVSTLELGDSALYLCASSLTRDSQETQYFGPGTRLLVL.

The genes are TRBV5-5 and TRBJ2-7; D uncertain. CDR3 size: 13 residues. V was clipped by 0 bases and J by 4 bases, with 8 bases between them. Germline V gene sequence: CDR1 SGHKS, CDR2 YYEKEE (reference sequence). CDR3 DNA: TGTGCCAGCAGCTTGGCCTGGGGTTACGAGCAGTACTTC. It yields the protein CASSLAWGYEQYF.

The table lists this clone with a few counts. The CDR3 DNA reads as TGTGCCAGCAGTTACCTTACAGGGCCTCAGCCCCAGCATTTT. It translates to CASSYLTGPQPQHF. This chain links TRBV6-7 with TRBJ1-5; a weak D match, TRBD1 (6 bases). TRBV6-7 carries the ORF label, with uncertain function. V was clipped by 2 bases and J by 6 bases, with 11 bases between them. The CDR3 length is 14 residues.

The V call is TRBV3-1 (or the pseudogene TRBV3-2), the J call TRBJ2-7; TRBD1 aligns across 8 bases. Germline CDR1 is LGHDT and CDR2 is YNNKEL (reference sequence). The CDR3 runs to 13 residues. Trimming cost V 1 base and J 6 bases; bases outside gene matches: 2. The CDR3 spells CASSQATGGEQYF. CDR3 sequence (DNA): TGTGCCAGCAGCCAAGCTACAGGGGGCGAGCAGTACTTC.

The chain recombines TRBV5-1 with TRBJ1-1; D might be TRBD1 (6 bases). This CDR3 is 15 amino acids long. Germline loops: CDR1 SGHRS, CDR2 YFSETQ. With 0 bases removed from V and 4 bases from J, the gap between germline ends came to 13 bases. As DNA, the CDR3 is TGCGCCAGCAGCTTGGCTCCAGGGGTCGGCACTGAAGCTTTCTTT. This encodes CASSLAPGVGTEAFF. The variable domain in full, completed from reference TRBV5-1 and TRBJ1-1, reads KAGVTQTPRYLIKTRGQQVTLSCSPISGHRSVSWYQQTPGQGLQFLFEYFSETQRNKGNFPGRFSGRQFSNSRSEMNVSTLELGDSALYLCASSLAPGVGTEAFFGQGTRLTVV.

The rearrangement links TRBV9 to TRBJ1-2; 7 nucleotides line up with TRBD1. CDR3 length: 14 residues. Germline V lookup: CDR1 SGDLS, CDR2 YYNGEE. The trim removed 3 bases at V and 4 bases at J, leaving 6 bases unmatched. The CDR3 sequence: CASSAWTGTYGYTF. As DNA, the CDR3 is TGTGCCAGCAGCGCCTGGACAGGAACCTATGGCTACACCTTC.